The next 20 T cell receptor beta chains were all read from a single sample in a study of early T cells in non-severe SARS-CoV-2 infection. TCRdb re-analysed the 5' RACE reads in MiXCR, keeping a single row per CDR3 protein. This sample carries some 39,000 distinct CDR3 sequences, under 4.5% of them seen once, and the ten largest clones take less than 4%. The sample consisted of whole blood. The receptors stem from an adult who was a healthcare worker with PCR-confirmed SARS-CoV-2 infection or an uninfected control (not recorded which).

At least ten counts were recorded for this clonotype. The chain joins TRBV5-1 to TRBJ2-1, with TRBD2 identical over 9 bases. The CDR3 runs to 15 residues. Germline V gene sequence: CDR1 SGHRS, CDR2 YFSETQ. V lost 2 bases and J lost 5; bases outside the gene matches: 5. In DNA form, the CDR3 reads TGCGCCAGCAGCTTCCCTAGCGGGACGAACAATGAGCAGTTCTTC. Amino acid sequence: CASSFPSGTNNEQFF.

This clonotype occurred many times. CDR3 bases: TGTGCCAGCACGCAGGGGGGGGTGCCCTACAATGAGCAGTTCTTC. Translating gives CASTQGGVPYNEQFF. V is TRBV27 and J is TRBJ2-1; the D gene could be TRBD1 or TRBD2 (7 bases each). Germline V gene sequence: CDR1 MNHEY, CDR2 SMNVEV (reference sequence). V was cut by 7 bases and J by 2 bases, with 15 bases left in between. The CDR3 has 15 residues.

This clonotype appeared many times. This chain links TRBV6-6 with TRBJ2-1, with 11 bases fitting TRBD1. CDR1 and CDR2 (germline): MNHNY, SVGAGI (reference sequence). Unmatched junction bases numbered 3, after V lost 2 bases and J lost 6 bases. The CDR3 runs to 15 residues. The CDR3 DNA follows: TGTGCCAGCAGTTACGGGACAGGGGGTATCAATGAGCAGTTCTTC. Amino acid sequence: CASSYGTGGINEQFF.

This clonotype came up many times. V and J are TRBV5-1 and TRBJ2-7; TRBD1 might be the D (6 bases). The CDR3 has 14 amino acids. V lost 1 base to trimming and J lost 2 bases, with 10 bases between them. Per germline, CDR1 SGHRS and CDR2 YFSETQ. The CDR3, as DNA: TGCGCCAGCAGCTTGTCAGGGGCCCCCTACGAGCAGTACTTC. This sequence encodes CASSLSGAPYEQYF.

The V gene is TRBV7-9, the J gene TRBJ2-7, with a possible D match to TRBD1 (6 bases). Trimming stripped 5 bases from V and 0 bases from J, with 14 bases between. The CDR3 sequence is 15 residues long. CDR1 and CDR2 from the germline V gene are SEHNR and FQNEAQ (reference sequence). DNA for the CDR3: TGTGCCAGCAGCACTATCCGGGACAACTCCTACGAGCAGTACTTC. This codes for CASSTIRDNSYEQYF.

The CDR3 DNA reads as TGTGCCAGCAGCCAAGAAGGACGGCTCGTCGTGACCCTCCACTTT. It specifies CASSQEGRLVVTLHF. This sequence joins TRBV3-1 and TRBJ1-6; D gene uncertain. V lost 0 bases, J lost 14 bases, and 17 bases lay in between. This CDR3 has 15 amino acids. The germline gives CDR1 LGHDT, CDR2 YNNKEL (reference sequence).

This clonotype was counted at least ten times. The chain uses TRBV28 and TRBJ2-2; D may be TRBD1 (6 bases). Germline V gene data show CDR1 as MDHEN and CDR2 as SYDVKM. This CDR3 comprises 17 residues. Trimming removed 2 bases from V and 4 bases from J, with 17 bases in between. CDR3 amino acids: CASSLGLAGAGTGELFF. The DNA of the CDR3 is TGTGCCAGCAGTTTAGGGTTGGCAGGGGCGGGCACCGGGGAGCTGTTTTTT.

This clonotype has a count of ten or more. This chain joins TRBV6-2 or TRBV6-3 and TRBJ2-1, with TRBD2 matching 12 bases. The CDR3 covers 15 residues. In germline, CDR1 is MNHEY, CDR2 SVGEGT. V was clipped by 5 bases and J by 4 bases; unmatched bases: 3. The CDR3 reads CASSKTSGSYNEQFF. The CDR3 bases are TGTGCCAGCAGTAAGACTAGCGGGAGTTACAATGAGCAGTTCTTC.

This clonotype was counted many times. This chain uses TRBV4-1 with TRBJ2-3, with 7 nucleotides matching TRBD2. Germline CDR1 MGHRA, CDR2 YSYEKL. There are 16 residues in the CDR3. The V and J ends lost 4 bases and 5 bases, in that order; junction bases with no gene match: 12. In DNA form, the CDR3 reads TGCGCCAGCAGCCTCTCCCCCGGCGGGAGTGAAGATACGCAGTATTTT. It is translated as CASSLSPGGSEDTQYF.

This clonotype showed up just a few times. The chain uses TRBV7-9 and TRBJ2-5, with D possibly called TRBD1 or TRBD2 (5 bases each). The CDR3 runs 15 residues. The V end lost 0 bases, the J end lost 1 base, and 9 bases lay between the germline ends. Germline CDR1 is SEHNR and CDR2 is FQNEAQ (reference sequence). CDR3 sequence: CASSLAGELQETQYF. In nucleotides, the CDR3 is TGTGCCAGCAGCTTAGCGGGGGAGCTCCAAGAGACCCAGTACTTC.

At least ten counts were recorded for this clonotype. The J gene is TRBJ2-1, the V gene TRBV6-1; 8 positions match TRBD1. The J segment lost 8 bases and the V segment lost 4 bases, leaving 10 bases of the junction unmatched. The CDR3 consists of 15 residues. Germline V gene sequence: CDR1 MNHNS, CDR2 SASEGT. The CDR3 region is CASSVQGAKRDEQFF. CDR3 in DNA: TGTGCCAGCAGTGTTCAGGGGGCAAAGAGGGATGAGCAGTTCTTC.

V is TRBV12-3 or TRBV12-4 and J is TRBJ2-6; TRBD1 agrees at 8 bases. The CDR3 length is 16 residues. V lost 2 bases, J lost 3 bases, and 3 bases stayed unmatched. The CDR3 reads CASSLQGAYGANVLTF. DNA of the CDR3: TGTGCCAGCAGTTTACAGGGGGCGTATGGGGCCAACGTCCTGACTTTC.

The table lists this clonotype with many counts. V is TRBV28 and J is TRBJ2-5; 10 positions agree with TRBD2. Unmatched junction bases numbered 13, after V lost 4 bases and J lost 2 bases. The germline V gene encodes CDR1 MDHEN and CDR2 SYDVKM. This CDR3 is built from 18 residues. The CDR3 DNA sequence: TGTGCCAGCAGTTCTAGCGGGAGTACGGTGAGGGCACAAGAGACCCAGTACTTC. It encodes CASSSSGSTVRAQETQYF.

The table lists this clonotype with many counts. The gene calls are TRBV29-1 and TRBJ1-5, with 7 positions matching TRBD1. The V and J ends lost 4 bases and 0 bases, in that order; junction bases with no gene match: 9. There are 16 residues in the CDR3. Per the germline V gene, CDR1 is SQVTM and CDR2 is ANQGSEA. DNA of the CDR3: TGCAGCGTTGGATCCCGGGACAGAGATAGCAATCAGCCCCAGCATTTT. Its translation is CSVGSRDRDSNQPQHF.

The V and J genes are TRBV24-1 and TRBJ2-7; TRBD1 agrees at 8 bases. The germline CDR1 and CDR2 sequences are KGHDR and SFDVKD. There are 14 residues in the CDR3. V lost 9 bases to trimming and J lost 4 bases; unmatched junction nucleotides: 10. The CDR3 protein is CATGSGQALYEQYF. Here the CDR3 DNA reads TGTGCCACCGGATCGGGACAGGCCTTGTACGAGCAGTACTTC.

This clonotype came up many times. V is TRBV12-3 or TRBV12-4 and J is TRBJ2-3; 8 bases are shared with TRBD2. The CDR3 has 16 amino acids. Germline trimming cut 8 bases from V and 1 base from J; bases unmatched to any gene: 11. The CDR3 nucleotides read TGTGCCAGCTCGGGGGGGGCCCCCTTTGGCACAGATACGCAGTATTTT. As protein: CASSGGAPFGTDTQYF.

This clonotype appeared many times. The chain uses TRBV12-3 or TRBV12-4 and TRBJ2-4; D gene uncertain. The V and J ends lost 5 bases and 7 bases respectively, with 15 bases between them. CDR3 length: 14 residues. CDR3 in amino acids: CASSANPDLNIQYF. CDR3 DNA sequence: TGTGCCAGCAGTGCCAACCCTGACTTGAACATTCAGTACTTC.

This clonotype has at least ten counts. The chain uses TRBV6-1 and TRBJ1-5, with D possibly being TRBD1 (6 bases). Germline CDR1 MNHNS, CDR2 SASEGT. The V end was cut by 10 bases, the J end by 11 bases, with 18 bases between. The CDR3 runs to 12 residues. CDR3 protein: CATNTLDRTQHF. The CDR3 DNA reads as TGTGCCACCAACACTTTAGACAGGACCCAGCATTTT.

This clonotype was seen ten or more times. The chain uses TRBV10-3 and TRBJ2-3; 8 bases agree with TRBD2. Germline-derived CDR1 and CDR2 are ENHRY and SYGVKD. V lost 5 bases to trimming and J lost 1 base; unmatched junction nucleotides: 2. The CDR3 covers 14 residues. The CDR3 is CAISRGGGTDTQYF. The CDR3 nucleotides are TGTGCCATCAGTCGGGGGGGAGGCACAGATACGCAGTATTTT.

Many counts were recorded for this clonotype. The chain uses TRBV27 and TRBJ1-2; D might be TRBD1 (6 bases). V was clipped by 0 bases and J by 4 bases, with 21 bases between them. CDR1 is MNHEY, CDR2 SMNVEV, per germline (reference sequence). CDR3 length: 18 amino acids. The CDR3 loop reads CASSLSAGTLAISYGYTF. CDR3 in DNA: TGTGCCAGCAGTTTATCGGCTGGGACACTGGCTATTAGCTATGGCTACACCTTC.